This paragraph reports one TCR beta chain. The J segment lost 6 bases and the V segment lost 3 bases, leaving 7 bases of the junction unmatched. The CDR3 contains 14 residues. The germline V gene encodes CDR1 LNHDA and CDR2 SQIVND (reference sequence). Assay: immunoSEQ multiplex PCR; the TCRdb copy retains only in-frame clones and omits some. Found here are tens of thousands of clones, roughly nine tenths of them singletons; the top ten hold 1.5%. The entry originates in a study of T cell changes during pregnancy in multiple sclerosis. This receptor was taken from a female donor in good health, enrolled as a control in a pregnancy study. The chain couples TRBV19 to TRBJ2-7; TRBD1 aligns across 8 bases. Here the sequenced sample was peripheral blood, taken in the first trimester of pregnancy. CDR3: CASSIGGTGPEQYF. The CDR3 nucleotides are TGTGCCAGTAGTATTGGCGGGACAGGTCCCGAGCAGTACTTC. The full variable domain, its missing parts supplied by reference TRBV19 and TRBJ2-7, is DGGITQSPKYLFRKEGQNVTLSCEQNLNHDAMYWYRQDPGQGLRLIYYSQIVNDFQKGDIAEGYSVSREKKESFPLTVTSAQKNPTAFYLCASSIGGTGPEQYFGPGTRLTVT.